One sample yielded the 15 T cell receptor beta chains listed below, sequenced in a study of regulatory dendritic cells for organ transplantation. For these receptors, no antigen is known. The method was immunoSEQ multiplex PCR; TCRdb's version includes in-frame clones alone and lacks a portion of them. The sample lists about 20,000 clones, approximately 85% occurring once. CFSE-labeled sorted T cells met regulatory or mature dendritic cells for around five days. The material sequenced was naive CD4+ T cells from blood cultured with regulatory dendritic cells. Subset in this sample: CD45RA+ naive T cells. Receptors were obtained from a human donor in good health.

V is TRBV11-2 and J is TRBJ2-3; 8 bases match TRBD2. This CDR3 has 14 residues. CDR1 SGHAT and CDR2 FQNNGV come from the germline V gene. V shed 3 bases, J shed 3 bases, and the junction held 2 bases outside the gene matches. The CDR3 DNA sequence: TGTGCCAGCAGCTTGGGACTAGAAACAGATACGCAGTATTTT. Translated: CASSLGLETDTQYF.

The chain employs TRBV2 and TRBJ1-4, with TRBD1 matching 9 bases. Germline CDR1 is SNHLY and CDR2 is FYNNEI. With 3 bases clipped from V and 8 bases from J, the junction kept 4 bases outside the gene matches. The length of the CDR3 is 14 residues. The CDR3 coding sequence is TGTGCCAGCAGTGAGGGGACAGGGCACGAAAAACTGTTTTTT. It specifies CASSEGTGHEKLFF.

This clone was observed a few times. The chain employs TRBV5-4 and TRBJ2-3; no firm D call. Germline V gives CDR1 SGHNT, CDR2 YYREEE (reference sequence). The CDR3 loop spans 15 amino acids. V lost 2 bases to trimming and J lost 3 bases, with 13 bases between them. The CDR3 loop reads CASSFDGWGTDTQYF. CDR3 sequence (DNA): TGTGCCAGCAGCTTCGACGGTTGGGGAACAGATACGCAGTATTTT. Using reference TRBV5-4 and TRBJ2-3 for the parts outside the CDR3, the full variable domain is ETGVTQSPTHLIKTRGQQVTLRCSSQSGHNTVSWYQQALGQGPQFIFQYYREEENGRGNFPPRFSGLQFPNYSSELNVNALELDDSALYLCASSFDGWGTDTQYFGPGTRLTVL.

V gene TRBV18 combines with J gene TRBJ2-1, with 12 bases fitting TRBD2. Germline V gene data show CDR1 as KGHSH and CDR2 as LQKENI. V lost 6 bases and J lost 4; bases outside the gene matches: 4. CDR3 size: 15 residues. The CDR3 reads CASSPGLAGYNEQFF. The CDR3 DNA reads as TGTGCCAGCTCCCCGGGACTAGCGGGTTACAATGAGCAGTTCTTC.

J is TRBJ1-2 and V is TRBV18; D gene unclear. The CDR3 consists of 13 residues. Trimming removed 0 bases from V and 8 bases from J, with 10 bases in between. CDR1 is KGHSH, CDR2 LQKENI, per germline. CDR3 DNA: TGTGCCAGCTCACCACCAAATTATGGGGGCTACACCTTC. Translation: CASSPPNYGGYTF.

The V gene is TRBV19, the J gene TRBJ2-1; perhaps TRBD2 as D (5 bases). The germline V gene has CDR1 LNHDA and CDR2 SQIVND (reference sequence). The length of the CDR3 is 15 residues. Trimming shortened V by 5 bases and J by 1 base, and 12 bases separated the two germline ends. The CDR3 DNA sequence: TGTGCCAGTAGTTGGACTGGAGGATCCTACAATGAGCAGTTCTTC. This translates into CASSWTGGSYNEQFF.

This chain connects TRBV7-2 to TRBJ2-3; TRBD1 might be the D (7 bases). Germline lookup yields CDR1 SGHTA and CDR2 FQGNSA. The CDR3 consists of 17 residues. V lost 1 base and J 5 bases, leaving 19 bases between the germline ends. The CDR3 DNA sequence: TGTGCCAGCAGCTTAGGGGAATCGGACAGGCGGGAAGATACGCAGTATTTT. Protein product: CASSLGESDRREDTQYF.

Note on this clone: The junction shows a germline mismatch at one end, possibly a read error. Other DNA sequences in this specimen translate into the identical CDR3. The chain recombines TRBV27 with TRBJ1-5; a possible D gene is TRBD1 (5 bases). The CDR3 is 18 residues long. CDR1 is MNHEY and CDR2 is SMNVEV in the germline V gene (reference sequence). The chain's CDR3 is CASEWLSTDNPSHQPQHF. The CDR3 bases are TGTGCCAGCGAGTGGCTGTCGACGGACAACCCTAGCCATCAGCCCCAGCATTTT.

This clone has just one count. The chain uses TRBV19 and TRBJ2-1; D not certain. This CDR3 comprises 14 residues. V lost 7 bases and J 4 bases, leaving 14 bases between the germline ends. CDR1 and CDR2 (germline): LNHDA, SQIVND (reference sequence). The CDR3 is CASKPARGYNEQFF. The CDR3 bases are TGTGCCAGTAAGCCTGCAAGAGGATACAATGAGCAGTTCTTC.

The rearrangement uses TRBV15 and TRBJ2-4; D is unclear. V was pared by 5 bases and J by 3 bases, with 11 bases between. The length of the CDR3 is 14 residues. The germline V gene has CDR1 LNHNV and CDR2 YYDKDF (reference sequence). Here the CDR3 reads CATSPDNVKNIQYF. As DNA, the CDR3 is TGTGCCACCAGCCCAGACAACGTCAAAAACATTCAGTACTTC.

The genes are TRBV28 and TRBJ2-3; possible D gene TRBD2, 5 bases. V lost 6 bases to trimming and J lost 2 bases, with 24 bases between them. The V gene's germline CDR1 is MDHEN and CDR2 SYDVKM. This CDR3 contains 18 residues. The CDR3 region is CASSPSQYAGRNTDTQYF. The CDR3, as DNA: TGTGCCAGCAGCCCGTCCCAATATGCGGGCCGGAACACAGATACGCAGTATTTT.

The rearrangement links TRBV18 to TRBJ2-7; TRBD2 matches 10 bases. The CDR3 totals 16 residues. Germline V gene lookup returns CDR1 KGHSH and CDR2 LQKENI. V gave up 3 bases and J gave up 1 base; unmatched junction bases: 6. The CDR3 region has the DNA TGTGCCAGCTCACCGCCACTAGCGGGAAAATCCTACGAGCAGTACTTC. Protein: CASSPPLAGKSYEQYF.

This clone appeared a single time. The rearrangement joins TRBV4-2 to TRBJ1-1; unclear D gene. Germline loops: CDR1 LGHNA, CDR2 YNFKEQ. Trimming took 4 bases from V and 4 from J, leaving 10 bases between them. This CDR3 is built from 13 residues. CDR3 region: CASSRELATEAFF. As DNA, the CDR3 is TGTGCCAGCAGCCGAGAGTTGGCCACTGAAGCTTTCTTT.

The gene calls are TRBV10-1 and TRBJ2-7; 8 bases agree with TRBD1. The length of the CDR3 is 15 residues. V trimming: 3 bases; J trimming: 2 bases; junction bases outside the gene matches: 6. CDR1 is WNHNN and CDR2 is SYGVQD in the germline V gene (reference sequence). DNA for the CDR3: TGCGCCAGCAGTGACCGCGCAGGGGGCACCTACGAGCAGTACTTC. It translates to CASSDRAGGTYEQYF.

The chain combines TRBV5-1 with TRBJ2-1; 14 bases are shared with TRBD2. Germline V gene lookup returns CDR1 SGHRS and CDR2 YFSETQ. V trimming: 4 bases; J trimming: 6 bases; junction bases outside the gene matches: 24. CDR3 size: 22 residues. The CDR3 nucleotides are TGCGCCAGCAGCCCCCGCGTGTCGCCCGGGACTAGCGGGAGCCGGGTCAGCAATGAGCAGTTCTTC. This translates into CASSPRVSPGTSGSRVSNEQFF.